This is a list of T cell receptor beta chains from one sample in a study of technical replicates of blood from a handful of donors. Assay: immunoSEQ multiplex PCR; the TCRdb copy retains only in-frame clones and omits some. The repertoire holds tens of thousands of clones, roughly 95% seen once, with 2.5% to 3.5% in the top ten. The sequencing sample was made of PBMCs. All receptors come from a human donor in good health. Some clones in this sample may be carry-over from other donors' samples. CDR3s include the opening cysteine and the closing phenylalanine or tryptophan. Each record gives: CDR3 DNA, CDR3 protein, J gene, V gene, clone size, D gene. A D gene is named only where the DNA matches it firmly. Expanded clones are given a class, and other clones once, few, many or no size at all.

TGTGCCAGCAGCAAGGGACTGGAGAACACCGGGGAGCTGTTTTTT CASSKGLENTGELFF TRBJ2-2 TRBV7-3 NA NA
TGTGCCAGCAGTTCGGGGGACCCCGGGGAGCTGTTTTTT CASSSGDPGELFF TRBJ2-2 TRBV6-5 once NA
TGTGCCAGCTCCCCCACCCCGCAGTTTCAGGAGACCCAGTACTTC CASSPTPQFQETQYF TRBJ2-5 TRBV18 NA NA
TGTGCCAGCAGCCTTTTAGCGGGAGGGCCCAACGAGCAGTACTTC CASSLLAGGPNEQYF TRBJ2-7 TRBV14 NA TRBD2
TGCGCCAGCAGCCAGGGGATGCCGGGCGGGCCTTCCTACGAGCAGTACTTC CASSQGMPGGPSYEQYF TRBJ2-7 TRBV4-1 NA NA
TGCGCCAGCAGCCAAGGACCCGCGACACCCGGCAACACTGAAGCTTTCTTT CASSQGPATPGNTEAFF TRBJ1-1 TRBV4-3 NA NA
TGTGCCAGCAGCCTCTCCCACACCGGCAGGATGACGAACACTGAAGCTTTCTTT CASSLSHTGRMTNTEAFF TRBJ1-1 TRBV7-9 once NA
TGTGCTACTGGCAGGGCCCCAGAGACCCAGTACTTC CATGRAPETQYF TRBJ2-5 TRBV12-5 NA NA
TGTGCCAGCAGACGGGGGGGGGAGGGCAATCAGCCCCAGCATTTT CASRRGGEGNQPQHF TRBJ1-5 TRBV6-5 few NA
TGCGCCAGCAGCCGGGGGGTGGGCAATCAGCCCCAGCATTTT CASSRGVGNQPQHF TRBJ1-5 TRBV5-1 NA NA
TGTGCCAGCAGTCGGGACAGGGGAAATCGCGAGCAGTACTTC CASSRDRGNREQYF TRBJ2-7 TRBV6-5 NA TRBD1
TGTGCCAGCAGCCCCAGGGGGAGAACTAGCACAGATACGCAGTATTTT CASSPRGRTSTDTQYF TRBJ2-3 TRBV7-9 NA TRBD1
TGTGCCAGCAGCGTAACTAGCGGGGGGACGAACACCGGGGAGCTGTTTTTT CASSVTSGGTNTGELFF TRBJ2-2 TRBV9 NA TRBD2
TGTGCCAGCAGCTTAGCGGTGACACCCGAGCAGTTCTTC CASSLAVTPEQFF TRBJ2-1 TRBV7-9 NA NA
TGTGCCAGCAGCGTATTGGAGGTTGCCTTCAATGAGCAGTTCTTC CASSVLEVAFNEQFF TRBJ2-1 TRBV9 NA NA
TGTGCCAGCAGCCGAGGCGGCGGGGACTACAATGAGCAGTTCTTC CASSRGGGDYNEQFF TRBJ2-1 TRBV11-3 once NA
TGTGCCAGCACCTCCAGGGGGGCTCTCACTGAAGCTTTCTTT CASTSRGALTEAFF TRBJ1-1 TRBV27 NA TRBD1
TGTGCCAGCAGCCAAGATTATCCCGGGAGTTCTTACGAGCAGTACTTC CASSQDYPGSSYEQYF TRBJ2-7 TRBV4-2 NA NA
TGCGCCAGCAGTACAGGTAGCGGGGGGACGAGCGGGACCCAGTACTTC CASSTGSGGTSGTQYF TRBJ2-5 TRBV5-1 NA TRBD2
TGCGCCAGCAGCGGCGACAGATTTCCCTACGAGCAGTACTTC CASSGDRFPYEQYF TRBJ2-7 TRBV5-1 NA NA
TGTGCCAGCAGCTTAGGGGTAGCGGGGAGCACAGATACGCAGTATTTT CASSLGVAGSTDTQYF TRBJ2-3 TRBV7-3 NA TRBD2
TGTGCCACCAGCGGAGACAGGGGATCAGGGGCCAACGTCCTGACTTTC CATSGDRGSGANVLTF TRBJ2-6 TRBV15 NA TRBD1
TGTGCCAGCAGCGCCTTACCGAGCTCTGGGGCCAACGTCCTGACTTTC CASSALPSSGANVLTF TRBJ2-6 TRBV5-5 NA NA
TGTGCCAGCAGCTTGGCCGGGACTCCCTCACCCCTCATCTACACCTTC CASSLAGTPSPLIYTF TRBJ1-2 TRBV5-5 NA NA
TGTGCCAGCAGCTTGCGCGGGACCTCCTACGAGCAGTACTTC CASSLRGTSYEQYF TRBJ2-7 TRBV5-6 NA NA
TGTGCCAGCAGGCGGGACCCGAACACTGAAGCTTTCTTT CASRRDPNTEAFF TRBJ1-1 TRBV2 NA NA
TGTGCCGGGTCGGGACTAGCGGTGTACTCCTACGAGCAGTACTTC CAGSGLAVYSYEQYF TRBJ2-7 TRBV2 NA TRBD2
TGCGCCAGCAGTTACTCAGGGGGCGGGAGCACCGGGGAGCTGTTTTTT CASSYSGGGSTGELFF TRBJ2-2 TRBV5-1 NA NA
TGTGCCAGCAGTTCGGGACAGGGGACAGATACGCAGTATTTT CASSSGQGTDTQYF TRBJ2-3 TRBV7-8 NA TRBD1
TGTGCCAGCAGCTCTCAGGGGACAACCCTACTCAATGAGCAGTTCTTC CASSSQGTTLLNEQFF TRBJ2-1 TRBV7-3 NA NA
TGTGCCAGTCTACCGGGACTGCGCACTGTGACCCAGTACTTC CASLPGLRTVTQYF TRBJ2-5 TRBV2 NA NA
TGTGCCAGCAGCTTAGTAGGCGGGGGGGCCAATGAGCAGTTCTTC CASSLVGGGANEQFF TRBJ2-1 TRBV7-6 NA TRBD2
TGTGCCAGCAGCCAAAGTACCGGGGGCTACACCTTC CASSQSTGGYTF TRBJ1-2 TRBV14 NA NA
TGCGCCAGCAGGGGGGAGGGGGGCACTGAAGCTTTCTTT CASRGEGGTEAFF TRBJ1-1 TRBV5-1 NA NA
TGTGCCAGCAGCCAAGATGGGTCAGGGCCCCGGATGAGCACTGAAGCTTTCTTT CASSQDGSGPRMSTEAFF TRBJ1-1 TRBV14 NA NA
TGTGCCAGCAGCTTGCCAGGGCCGGATACGCAGTATTTT CASSLPGPDTQYF TRBJ2-3 TRBV5-6 NA NA
TGTGCCAGCAGCGACAGTGGATCTGAAAAACTGTTTTTT CASSDSGSEKLFF TRBJ1-4 TRBV7-9 NA NA
TGTGCCAGCGCTCCGGGACAGAGTGGACAAGAGACCCAGTACTTC CASAPGQSGQETQYF TRBJ2-5 TRBV7-8 NA TRBD1
TGCGCCAGCAGCTTGGAGGGGACAAAGAACACTGAAGCTTTCTTT CASSLEGTKNTEAFF TRBJ1-1 TRBV5-1 NA NA
TGTGCCAGCTCACCCCAGGGCGGCACTGAAGCTTTCTTT CASSPQGGTEAFF TRBJ1-1 TRBV18 NA NA
TGCGCCAGCAGCAGGGGACTAGCGGGAGGGCCTGAGCAGTTCTTC CASSRGLAGGPEQFF TRBJ2-1 TRBV5-1 NA TRBD2
TGCGCCAGCAGCCAAGATCTTGTAGGGACAGGGAGGGGAGGCGATGAAAAACTGTTTTTT CASSQDLVGTGRGGDEKLFF TRBJ1-4 TRBV4-3 NA TRBD1
TGTGCCAGCAGCGCGCTAGCTCCCTTGGGAGATGAGCAGTTCTTC CASSALAPLGDEQFF TRBJ2-1 TRBV9 NA NA
TGTGCCAGCAGCCGCAAAGCCCTAGCGGGGGGTGGTAATGAGCAGTTCTTC CASSRKALAGGGNEQFF TRBJ2-1 TRBV4-2 NA TRBD2
TGTGCCTGGAGCGTGACGGGGGGGAGTGAAGCTTTCTTT CAWSVTGGSEAFF TRBJ1-1 TRBV30 NA NA
TGTGCCAGCAGCTCCCTAGGCTTACATGCTTTCTTT CASSSLGLHAFF TRBJ1-1 TRBV7-8 NA NA
TGTGCCAGCAGCACCACCGGGACTAGCGGGGGTTACCTCCTCACAGATACGCAGTATTTT CASSTTGTSGGYLLTDTQYF TRBJ2-3 TRBV4-2 NA TRBD2
TGCGCCAGCAGCCAAGCTCGGACCAGGGGTAGGGAAAAACTGTTTTTT CASSQARTRGREKLFF TRBJ1-4 TRBV4-3 NA NA
TGTGCCAGCAGCGTAGTACTAGCGGGGGGCCGGTCGGGGGAGACCCAGTACTTC CASSVVLAGGRSGETQYF TRBJ2-5 TRBV9 NA TRBD2
TGTGCCAGCAGCTTAGTGGGGGCTCTGGATACGCAGTATTTT CASSLVGALDTQYF TRBJ2-3 TRBV7-3 NA NA